A selection of T cell receptor beta chains follows, all from one sample in a study of T cells in localized non-small cell lung cancer. Libraries were prepared by immunoSEQ multiplex PCR; TCRdb keeps only in-frame clonotypes and omits some of them. The sample consists of some 30,000 clones, 90% to 95% of them appearing once. Sequencing used PBMCs, obtained before any cancer treatment. These receptors were obtained from a man aged 35-75 years with stage II lung adenocarcinoma. CDR3s include the opening cysteine and the closing phenylalanine or tryptophan. Fields, in order: J gene, V gene, CDR3 protein.

j_gene: TRBJ2-7
v_gene: TRBV19
CDR3aa: CASSTTSGRSTEQYF

j_gene: TRBJ2-3
v_gene: TRBV13
CDR3aa: CASSRSGLAGETDTQYF

j_gene: TRBJ1-1
v_gene: TRBV11-2
CDR3aa: CASSRQGEAEAFF

j_gene: TRBJ2-7
v_gene: TRBV7-6
CDR3aa: CASSLIQGVTYEQYF

j_gene: TRBJ2-2
v_gene: TRBV6-1
CDR3aa: CASSGLDRGRGTGELFF

j_gene: TRBJ2-2
v_gene: TRBV6-1
CDR3aa: CASSELYSFGPRETGELFF

j_gene: TRBJ2-7
v_gene: TRBV9
CDR3aa: CASSVSSGFTYEQYF

j_gene: TRBJ1-2
v_gene: TRBV5-1
CDR3aa: CASSSDSNYGYTF

j_gene: TRBJ1-4
v_gene: TRBV28
CDR3aa: CASSSPMGGEKLFF

j_gene: TRBJ2-2
v_gene: TRBV19
CDR3aa: CASSKAATNTGELFF

j_gene: TRBJ2-5
v_gene: TRBV7-9
CDR3aa: CASSSVRTGGETQYF

j_gene: TRBJ1-4
v_gene: TRBV19
CDR3aa: CASREFRGREKLFF

j_gene: TRBJ2-5
v_gene: TRBV2
CDR3aa: CASSDNTHRETQYF

j_gene: TRBJ2-3
v_gene: TRBV6-5
CDR3aa: CASSYFGATDTQYF

j_gene: TRBJ2-7
v_gene: TRBV4-2
CDR3aa: CASSQATSGGYEQYF

j_gene: TRBJ1-1
v_gene: TRBV28
CDR3aa: CASSLPLGGEAFF

j_gene: TRBJ2-1
v_gene: TRBV5-1
CDR3aa: CASSLRGGNLAGNEQFF

j_gene: TRBJ1-5
v_gene: TRBV6-5
CDR3aa: CASSYDSLNQPQHF

j_gene: TRBJ2-1
v_gene: TRBV7-3
CDR3aa: CASSHPEGPSNEQFF

j_gene: TRBJ2-7
v_gene: TRBV6-5
CDR3aa: CASSYGGQNYEQYF

j_gene: TRBJ2-3
v_gene: TRBV28
CDR3aa: CASKGGWADTQYF

j_gene: TRBJ2-2
v_gene: TRBV6-5
CDR3aa: CASARSGGGTGELFF

j_gene: TRBJ1-2
v_gene: TRBV27
CDR3aa: CASTSSRGYGYTF

j_gene: TRBJ2-7
v_gene: TRBV27
CDR3aa: CASSFRGQGFGYEQYF

j_gene: TRBJ2-5
v_gene: TRBV18
CDR3aa: CASSPPRQGSRGETQYF

j_gene: TRBJ2-1
v_gene: TRBV7-3
CDR3aa: CASSAAGQGNNEQFF

j_gene: TRBJ1-4
v_gene: TRBV10-1
CDR3aa: CASSDGATNEKLFF

j_gene: TRBJ2-7
v_gene: TRBV10-3
CDR3aa: CAISELGLAGVEQYF

j_gene: TRBJ1-5
v_gene: TRBV28
CDR3aa: CASSPVKGPQHF

j_gene: TRBJ2-1
v_gene: TRBV6-5
CDR3aa: CSTLSSTGGQFF

j_gene: TRBJ2-3
v_gene: TRBV5-1
CDR3aa: CASSFALSGATSTDTQYF